These 20 T cell receptor beta chains originate from one sample sequenced in a study of cytomegalovirus exposure and HLA in healthy donors. In the PCR, 60 Vbeta and 13 Jbeta primers were used. Method: immunoSEQ multiplex PCR; TCRdb's copy keeps in-frame clones and lacks some. Of 70,000 to 95,000 clones in the sample, less than 85% were seen once. Sequenced material: PBMCs. These receptors were collected from a man aged 25-45 years in good health and CMV-seropositive.

J is TRBJ1-5 and V is TRBV4-1; 9 bases are shared with TRBD1. In germline, CDR1 is MGHRA, CDR2 YSYEKL. Trimming cost V 4 bases and J 7 bases; bases outside gene matches: 8. The CDR3 is made up of 15 amino acids. CDR3 loop: CASSRGTGRGQPQHF. The CDR3 DNA is TGCGCCAGCAGCCGGGGGACAGGGAGAGGGCAGCCCCAGCATTTT.

The chain uses TRBV6-1 and TRBJ2-7, with a tentative D call TRBD1 (5 bases). V gave up 2 bases and J gave up 2 bases, with 10 bases separating them. Germline values: CDR1 MNHNS, CDR2 SASEGT. The CDR3 is 14 residues long. The CDR3 region has the DNA TGTGCCAGCAGTGAATGGGGCAAAACCTACGAGCAGTACGTC. It is translated as CASSEWGKTYEQYV.

The J gene is TRBJ2-7, the V gene TRBV5-1; 9 bases are a match to TRBD2. CDR1 is SGHRS, CDR2 YFSETQ, per germline. Trimming at V came to 5 bases and at J to 3 bases, leaving 6 bases not matched to a gene. The CDR3 extends over 14 amino acids. The CDR3 loop reads CASRYLAGSYEQYF. As DNA, the CDR3 is TGCGCCAGCAGGTACCTAGCGGGAAGCTACGAGCAGTACTTC.

This clone came up a few times. CDR3 protein: CASSPTGGRGNTGELFF. CDR3 coding DNA: TGCGCCAGCAGCCCGACAGGGGGTAGAGGGAACACCGGGGAGCTGTTTTTT. V gene TRBV5-1 combines with J gene TRBJ2-2, with 9 positions matching TRBD1. After removal of 4 bases from V and 1 base from J, the junction contained 8 bases not matched to a gene. The CDR3 has 17 amino acids. Germline V gives CDR1 SGHRS, CDR2 YFSETQ.

V and J are TRBV6-1 and TRBJ2-1, with TRBD2 as a possible D gene (6 bases). V lost 2 bases to trimming and J lost 0 bases, with 8 bases between them. CDR3 length: 15 residues. Germline CDR1 is MNHNS and CDR2 is SASEGT. CDR3 residues: CASSEKAGSYNEQFF. The DNA for the CDR3 is TGTGCCAGCAGTGAAAAAGCGGGCTCCTACAATGAGCAGTTCTTC.

This clone was recorded a few times. The V and J genes are TRBV5-4 and TRBJ1-2; no firm D call. V lost 1 base and J lost 6, with 7 bases in between. Germline CDR1 is SGHNT and CDR2 is YYREEE (reference sequence). There are 12 residues in the CDR3. DNA of the CDR3: TGTGCCAGCAGCTTGTACAGCAATGGCTACACCTTC. Translated, it gives CASSLYSNGYTF. Supplemented by reference TRBV5-4 and TRBJ1-2, the full variable domain reads ETGVTQSPTHLIKTRGQQVTLRCSSQSGHNTVSWYQQALGQGPQFIFQYYREEENGRGNFPPRFSGLQFPNYSSELNVNALELDDSALYLCASSLYSNGYTFGSGTRLTVV.

V is TRBV28 and J is TRBJ1-1; 9 nucleotides align to TRBD1. The CDR3 has 15 residues. Germline assignment: CDR1 MDHEN and CDR2 SYDVKM. With 2 bases clipped from V and 6 bases from J, the junction kept 7 bases outside the gene matches. The CDR3 is CASSLHRGLQAEAFF. In DNA, the CDR3 is TGTGCCAGCAGTTTACACAGGGGGCTTCAGGCTGAAGCTTTCTTT.

The chain has TRBV27 and TRBJ2-7; 10 bases match TRBD2. After removal of 2 bases from V and 4 bases from J, the junction contained 5 bases not matched to a gene. CDR1 and CDR2 from the germline V gene are MNHEY and SMNVEV (reference sequence). CDR3 size: 15 residues. The chain's CDR3 is CASSLGAGGIYEQYF. For the CDR3, the DNA is TGTGCCAGCAGTTTAGGAGCGGGAGGGATATACGAGCAGTACTTC.

The V and J genes are TRBV28 and TRBJ2-7, with TRBD1 identical over 8 bases. CDR3 size: 16 residues. In germline, CDR1 is MDHEN, CDR2 SYDVKM. Trimming took 6 bases from V and 4 from J; bases not matched to a gene: 14. CDR3 loop: CASRSPRTGFGYEQYF. Written as DNA, the CDR3 is TGTGCCAGCAGATCTCCAAGGACAGGGTTTGGTTACGAGCAGTACTTC.

V is TRBV6-6 and J is TRBJ2-2; D is ambiguous. CDR3 length: 14 amino acids. Germline V gene data show CDR1 as MNHNY and CDR2 as SVGAGI (reference sequence). Trimming cost V 2 bases and J 0 bases, with 4 bases left between them. DNA for the CDR3: TGTGCCAGCAGTTACCTGTCGAACACCGGGGAGCTGTTTTTT. This sequence encodes CASSYLSNTGELFF.

The J gene is TRBJ2-3, the V gene TRBV19; 8 bases fit TRBD2. The germline CDR1 and CDR2 sequences are LNHDA and SQIVND (reference sequence). The V and J ends lost 4 bases and 1 base, in that order; junction bases with no gene match: 7. This CDR3 comprises 16 residues. In nucleotides, the CDR3 is TGTGCCAGTAGTAGAGGTCTTAGCGGGGGCACAGATACGCAGTATTTT. It yields the protein CASSRGLSGGTDTQYF.

This chain connects TRBV27 to TRBJ2-2; D ambiguous. From germline, CDR1 is MNHEY and CDR2 SMNVEV (reference sequence). CDR3 size: 12 residues. The V end lost 5 bases, the J end lost 5 bases, and 6 bases lay between the germline ends. CDR3 in amino acids: CASSLLTGELFF. CDR3 nucleotide sequence: TGTGCCAGCAGTCTCCTTACCGGGGAGCTGTTTTTT.

Only one count was recorded for this clone. The rearrangement joins TRBV7-2 to TRBJ1-3; TRBD1 agrees at 7 bases. CDR1 and CDR2 from the germline V gene are SGHTA and FQGNSA. CDR3 length: 15 residues. The trim removed 8 bases at V and 4 bases at J, leaving 11 bases unmatched. The CDR3, as DNA: TGTGCCAGCGGACGAGACAGGGTCCCCGGAAACACCATATATTTT. This sequence encodes CASGRDRVPGNTIYF.

The chain recombines TRBV27 with TRBJ1-6; D is undetermined. The CDR3 covers 13 residues. Trimming stripped 7 bases from V and 8 bases from J, with 12 bases between. The germline V gene encodes CDR1 MNHEY and CDR2 SMNVEV (reference sequence). The CDR3 region is CASKRGRDSPLHF. The CDR3 DNA reads TGTGCCAGCAAAAGAGGGAGGGATTCACCCCTCCACTTT.

V usage is TRBV7-8 and J usage is TRBJ1-2, with D possibly TRBD1 on 5 matching bases. CDR1 SGHVS and CDR2 FQNEAQ come from the germline V gene. This CDR3 has 15 amino acids. With 4 bases removed from V and 8 bases from J, the gap between germline ends came to 20 bases. The CDR3 DNA reads TGTGCCAGCAGCTCTCAACCCCCAGGGCGGGAGGGCTACACCTTC. Residues: CASSSQPPGREGYTF. Using reference TRBV7-8 and TRBJ1-2 for the parts outside the CDR3, the full variable domain is GAGVSQSPRYKVAKRGQDVALRCDPISGHVSLFWYQQALGQGPEFLTYFQNEAQLDKSGLPSDRFFAERPEGSVSTLKIQRTQQEDSAVYLCASSSQPPGREGYTFGSGTRLTVV.

The chain couples TRBV4-2 to TRBJ2-1; D gene unclear. The V end lost 0 bases, the J end lost 6 bases, and 12 bases lay between the germline ends. CDR1 and CDR2 from the germline V gene are LGHNA and YNFKEQ. The CDR3 has 15 amino acids. The CDR3: CASSQDPLAANEQFF. The DNA of the CDR3 is TGTGCCAGCAGCCAAGATCCCCTGGCTGCCAATGAGCAGTTCTTC.

V and J are TRBV27 and TRBJ1-5; 7 positions match TRBD1. The CDR3 has 14 amino acids. With V trimmed by 6 bases and J by 5 bases, 7 bases remained unmatched. In germline, CDR1 is MNHEY, CDR2 SMNVEV (reference sequence). The CDR3: CASSLRGQDQPQHF. The CDR3 DNA reads as TGTGCCAGCAGCCTAAGGGGGCAGGATCAGCCCCAGCATTTT.

The chain is built from TRBV27 and TRBJ2-7; the D gene is possibly TRBD1 (5 bases). The germline CDR1 and CDR2 sequences are MNHEY and SMNVEV (reference sequence). The CDR3 has 13 amino acids. V was clipped by 5 bases and J by 3 bases, with 11 bases between them. Written as DNA, the CDR3 is TGTGCCAGCAGTCGACAGTCCCGCTACGAGCAGTACTTC. It encodes CASSRQSRYEQYF.

The CDR3 nucleotides read TGTGCCAGCAGCGCGGGACAGGGGAAATACGAGCAGTACTTC. This encodes CASSAGQGKYEQYF. V gene TRBV9 combines with J gene TRBJ2-7; 10 bases map to TRBD1. Germline V gene sequence: CDR1 SGDLS, CDR2 YYNGEE. The CDR3 is 14 residues long. V lost 3 bases, J lost 4 bases, and 4 bases stayed unmatched.

V gene TRBV6-6 combines with J gene TRBJ2-7; weak D call: TRBD1 (5 bases). CDR1 is MNHNY, CDR2 SVGAGI, per germline (reference sequence). This CDR3 region has 14 residues. With 2 bases removed from V and 6 bases from J, the gap between germline ends came to 14 bases. CDR3 in amino acids: CASSYQGSSGEQYV. As DNA, the CDR3 is TGTGCCAGCAGTTACCAGGGCAGTTCGGGCGAGCAGTACGTC.